This entry lists 14 T cell receptor beta chains sequenced from one sample in a study of breast tumors, draining lymph nodes, adjacent tissues. Samples came from axillary lymph nodes draining the breast cancer. TCRdb reprocessed the multiplex PCR reads with MiXCR, giving one entry per CDR3 protein. In the table there are around 190,000 distinct CDR3 sequences, about 33% of which are singletons. The specimen sequenced was axillary lymph node tissue. The receptors come from a female donor with breast cancer. Some clones in this sample may be carry-over from other donors' samples.

The chain employs TRBV6-6 and TRBJ2-3; no clear D gene. This CDR3 spans 15 amino acids. Per germline, CDR1 MNHNY and CDR2 SVGAGI (reference sequence). With 8 bases removed from V and 1 base from J, the gap between germline ends came to 16 bases. In DNA form, the CDR3 reads TGTGCCAGCGGTGATCCGGCGTTAGGCACAGATACGCAGTATTTT. It encodes CASGDPALGTDTQYF.

V usage is TRBV7-3 and J usage is TRBJ2-7; 10 nucleotides align to TRBD1. CDR1 SGHTA and CDR2 FQGTGA come from the germline V gene. This CDR3 has 17 amino acids. Trimming removed 8 bases from V and 4 bases from J; junction bases left unmatched: 17. The CDR3 reads CASSRIFGTGEEYEQYF. CDR3 DNA: TGTGCCAGCTCCCGAATTTTCGGGACAGGGGAAGAGTACGAGCAGTACTTC.

This chain links TRBV20-1 with TRBJ2-5, with TRBD2 matching 16 bases. V shed 6 bases, J shed 5 bases, and the junction held 9 bases outside the gene matches. From germline, CDR1 is DFQATT and CDR2 SNEGSKA (reference sequence). CDR3 length: 16 residues. The CDR3 DNA follows: TGCAGTGCACTGACGGGACTAGCGGGGGGGCCGGAGACCCAGTACTTC. Its translation is CSALTGLAGGPETQYF.

The V call is TRBV2, the J call TRBJ1-6; TRBD1 matches 10 bases. V was clipped by 8 bases and J by 7 bases; unmatched bases: 8. CDR3 length equals 15 residues. Germline values: CDR1 SNHLY, CDR2 FYNNEI. The DNA for the CDR3 is TGTGCCAGCCTTCCGGGACAGGGGTCCAATTCACCCCTCCACTTT. Translating it yields CASLPGQGSNSPLHF.

The V and J genes are TRBV19 and TRBJ1-2, with 7 bases matching TRBD1. Germline values: CDR1 LNHDA, CDR2 SQIVND (reference sequence). This CDR3 contains 15 residues. CDR3 coding DNA: TGTGCTAGAACGACCCGGGACAGCGGCTCCCTAGGCCACACCTTC. Protein: CARTTRDSGSLGHTF. Filled out from reference TRBV19 and TRBJ1-2, the complete variable domain reads DGGITQSPKYLFRKEGQNVTLSCEQNLNHDAMYWYRQDPGQGLRLIYYSQIVNDFQKGDIAEGYSVSREKKESFPLTVTSAQKNPTAFYLCARTTRDSGSLGHTFGSGTRLTVV.

For this clonotype: A clone one base away is much larger, so this may be a read error. This sequence joins TRBV6-6 and TRBJ2-7; TRBD2 aligns across 7 bases. The J segment lost 3 bases and the V segment lost 5 bases, leaving 7 bases of the junction unmatched. This CDR3 is built from 14 residues. Germline CDR1 and CDR2: MNHNY and SVGAGI (reference sequence). This CDR3 reads CASSRTGGNYEQYF. The CDR3 bases are TGTGCCAGCAGTCGAACGGGGGGAAACTACGAGCAGTACTTC.

The table lists this clonotype with many counts. This sequence joins TRBV12-5 and TRBJ2-5, with D perhaps matching TRBD1 (5 bases). The CDR3 has 13 residues. Germline V gene data show CDR1 as LGHNT and CDR2 as FRNRAP. V shed 2 bases and J shed 7 bases, with 11 bases lying between them. CDR3 in amino acids: CASGLWTQGTQYF. The CDR3 DNA reads as TGTGCTAGTGGTTTGTGGACGCAGGGGACCCAGTACTTC.

A remark on this clonotype: A single base separates this from a much larger clone, so it may be a read error. The chain links TRBV9 to TRBJ1-2; D remains ambiguous. The CDR3 is made up of 17 amino acids. CDR1 SGDLS and CDR2 YYNGEE come from the germline V gene. V was trimmed by 0 bases and J by 7 bases, leaving 22 bases between them. The CDR3 sequence: CASSVAPDWGEDSGYTF. CDR3 nucleotides: TGTGCCAGCAGCGTAGCCCCGGACTGGGGTGAGGACTCTGGCTACACCTTC.

Remarks on this clonotype: A read error may produce the germline difference seen at one junction end. The chain is built from TRBV6-6 and TRBJ2-7, with 10 bases fitting TRBD2. This CDR3 spans 17 amino acids. Germline-derived CDR1 and CDR2 are MNHNY and SVGAGI (reference sequence). The CDR3 coding sequence is TGTGCCAGCAGTCACAATCCAGCGGGAGGGCCCTCCCACGAGCAGTACTTC. It encodes CASSHNPAGGPSHEQYF.

The rearrangement uses TRBV29-1 and TRBJ2-7; the D is unclear. V lost 7 bases and J 7 bases, leaving 17 bases between the germline ends. This CDR3 contains 12 residues. Germline lookup yields CDR1 SQVTM and CDR2 ANQGSEA. Here the CDR3 reads CSAADPYLEQYF. CDR3 sequence (DNA): TGCAGCGCCGCCGACCCCTACTTGGAGCAGTACTTC.

Turning to this clonotype: A read error is likely, as this CDR3 ends without the conserved phenylalanine or tryptophan. No DNA is shown, since the ends of the CDR3 on it are uncertain; the CDR3 is the one TCRdb lists. The rearrangement joins TRBV12-1 to TRBJ2-7; the D call in the table, TRBD1, was not verified against the DNA. TRBV12-1 represents a pseudogene. Counting both end residues, the CDR3 totals 14 amino acids. The CDR3 is CASSFSGTGQLQYL.

This clonotype has a count of ten or more. The gene calls are TRBV19 and TRBJ2-5; TRBD1 might be the D (5 bases). Trimming pared 2 bases from V and 5 bases from J, leaving 9 bases between. The CDR3 consists of 13 residues. CDR1 is LNHDA and CDR2 is SQIVND in the germline V gene (reference sequence). In DNA, the CDR3 is TGTGCCAGTAGTATAAGGGGATGGGAGACCCAGTACTTC. As protein: CASSIRGWETQYF.

This clonotype was observed a single time. A much larger clone lies a single base off, so this may be a read error. This chain uses TRBV12-3 or TRBV12-4 with TRBJ1-2, with 10 bases that match TRBD1. This CDR3 contains 16 residues. Trimming took 6 bases from V and 3 from J; bases not matched to a gene: 10. CDR3 sequence reads: CASSPGQGFAHYGYTF. For the CDR3, the DNA is TGTGCCAGCAGCCCGGGACAGGGGTTTGCTCACTATGGCTACACCTTC.

This clonotype was picked up many times. This sequence joins TRBV5-8 and TRBJ2-5; no clear D. The CDR3 length is 11 residues. Germline V lookup: CDR1 SGHTS, CDR2 YDEGEE. Trimming shortened V by 1 base and J by 4 bases, and 2 bases separated the two germline ends. The CDR3 here is CASSLLETQYF. In DNA, the CDR3 is TGTGCCAGCAGCTTGTTAGAGACCCAGTACTTC.